A single sample gave rise to the 32 T cell receptor beta chains below, sequenced in a study of OX40 agonist ivuxolimab in advanced cancers. The data were produced by immunoSEQ multiplex PCR, yet TCRdb's version contains in-frame clones alone and is incomplete. Altogether about 55,000 clones are present, more than 70% being singletons, with the ten largest covering roughly 7%. Sequencing was performed on CD4+ or CD8+ T cells sorted from blood, taken in a trial of the OX40 agonist ivuxolimab. The receptors shown here come from an adult with an advanced solid tumor such as melanoma, head and neck, liver or kidney cancer.

This chain connects TRBV5-8 to TRBJ2-7; 7 nucleotides match TRBD1. The germline V gene has CDR1 SGHTS and CDR2 YDEGEE. The CDR3 is 15 amino acids. V trimming: 4 bases; J trimming: 2 bases; junction bases outside the gene matches: 9. DNA of the CDR3: TGTGCCAGCAGCGCCCGTGGACAGGCCCCCTACGAGCAGTACTTC. Its protein is CASSARGQAPYEQYF.

The J gene is TRBJ2-1, the V gene TRBV29-1, with 7 nucleotides matching TRBD2. V lost 3 bases to trimming and J lost 6 bases; unmatched junction nucleotides: 8. The CDR3 spans 14 residues. CDR1 is SQVTM, CDR2 ANQGSEA, per germline. CDR3 bases: TGCAGCGTTGAGCCAGCGGGAATCGTCAATGAGCAGTTCTTC. Amino acid sequence: CSVEPAGIVNEQFF.

This chain uses TRBV28 with TRBJ1-2; TRBD1 might be the D (5 bases). Germline lookup yields CDR1 MDHEN and CDR2 SYDVKM. The CDR3 runs 15 residues. V lost 5 bases and J 4 bases, leaving 17 bases between the germline ends. CDR3 bases: TGTGCCAGCAGTCGAATCTCGACAGCCATCTATGGCTACACCTTC. It is translated as CASSRISTAIYGYTF.

The gene calls are TRBV6-1 and TRBJ1-2; a possible D gene is TRBD1 (6 bases). Germline V gives CDR1 MNHNS, CDR2 SASEGT. The CDR3 is 17 amino acids. V was shortened by 0 bases and J by 2 bases, with 16 bases between the two germline ends. The CDR3 sequence: CASSEALTGQENYGYTF. The CDR3 DNA is TGTGCCAGCAGTGAAGCTCTAACAGGGCAGGAGAACTATGGCTACACCTTC.

The chain combines TRBV28 with TRBJ1-2; D is unclear. The germline gives CDR1 MDHEN, CDR2 SYDVKM. CDR3 length: 15 residues. Trimming pared 8 bases from V and 0 bases from J, leaving 16 bases between. The CDR3 DNA follows: TGTGCCAGCTTGCGACTGTCCGTTTCTAACTATGGCTACACCTTC. Its translation: CASLRLSVSNYGYTF.

This clone was counted a single time. The rearrangement joins TRBV19 to TRBJ1-1; TRBD1 is a possible D gene (5 bases). The CDR3 runs 13 residues. Trimming stripped 7 bases from V and 3 bases from J, with 12 bases between. Germline loops: CDR1 LNHDA, CDR2 SQIVND (reference sequence). The CDR3 bases are TGTGCCAGTATGGGGCAGGGCGACACTGAAGCTTTCTTT. Its translation: CASMGQGDTEAFF.

The CDR3 DNA follows: TGTGCCAGCAGTTTATCCTGGGGGCGAACTGAAGCTTTCTTT. Translated, it gives CASSLSWGRTEAFF. This chain links TRBV28 with TRBJ1-1; D perhaps matches TRBD1 (6 bases). This CDR3 region has 14 residues. V gave up 1 base and J gave up 5 bases, with 11 bases separating them. The V gene's germline CDR1 is MDHEN and CDR2 SYDVKM.

The genes are TRBV14 and TRBJ2-1, with TRBD2 identical over 8 bases. The V segment lost 4 bases and the J segment 5 bases; nucleotides outside the gene matches: 7. CDR3 length: 15 amino acids. Germline CDR1 and CDR2: SGHDN and FVKESK. The CDR3 nucleotides read TGTGCCAGCAGCCCTATAGCGGGATTCCACAATGAGCAGTTCTTC. This translates into CASSPIAGFHNEQFF.

The chain couples TRBV6-6 to TRBJ1-1; 7 bases are a match to TRBD1. This CDR3 comprises 12 residues. Germline assignment: CDR1 MNHNY and CDR2 SVGAGI (reference sequence). The trim removed 5 bases at V and 7 bases at J, leaving 4 bases unmatched. As DNA, the CDR3 is TGTGCCAGCAGTCAGACAGGGTATGAAGCTTTCTTT. It yields the protein CASSQTGYEAFF.

This sequence joins TRBV30 and TRBJ1-4, with D possibly matching TRBD1 (5 bases). The V end was cut by 4 bases, the J end by 11 bases, with 17 bases between. The germline gives CDR1 GTSNPN, CDR2 SVGIG (reference sequence). The CDR3 length is 13 residues. CDR3 residues: CAWTPPPGRKLFF. In nucleotides, the CDR3 is TGTGCCTGGACCCCTCCCCCAGGGAGGAAACTGTTTTTT. The entire variable domain, with the rest obtained from reference TRBV30 and TRBJ1-4, is as follows: SQTIHQWPATLVQPVGSPLSLECTVEGTSNPNLYWYRQAAGRGLQLLFYSVGIGQISSEVPQNLSASRPQDRQFILSSKKLLLSDSGFYLCAWTPPPGRKLFFGSGTQLSVL.

The rearrangement links TRBV2 to TRBJ1-1; D ambiguous. The V gene's germline CDR1 is SNHLY and CDR2 FYNNEI. Trimming cost V 8 bases and J 1 base, with 14 bases left between them. There are 14 residues in the CDR3. In DNA form, the CDR3 reads TGTGCCAGCTCCGGCAGGACTAGGAACACTGAAGCTTTCTTT. Translation gives CASSGRTRNTEAFF.

J is TRBJ1-3 and V is TRBV6-1; a weak D match, TRBD1 (5 bases). V gave up 3 bases and J gave up 8 bases, with 11 bases separating them. Germline values: CDR1 MNHNS, CDR2 SASEGT. This CDR3 is built from 13 residues. CDR3 loop: CASSDRDGYTIYF. In DNA, the CDR3 is TGTGCCAGCAGTGACCGGGACGGTTACACCATATATTTT.

The gene calls are TRBV19 and TRBJ2-3; the match to TRBD2 covers 13 bases. The ends lost 4 bases at V and 3 bases at J; junction bases unmatched: 7. The CDR3 loop spans 17 amino acids. The germline gives CDR1 LNHDA, CDR2 SQIVND (reference sequence). The CDR3 DNA sequence: TGTGCCAGTAGTAGGTTCTGGACTAGCGGGGGAACAGATACGCAGTATTTT. Amino acids: CASSRFWTSGGTDTQYF.

J is TRBJ2-7 and V is TRBV14; 7 bases agree with TRBD1. J lost 0 bases, V lost 2 bases, and 4 bases had no gene match. Germline V gene lookup returns CDR1 SGHDN and CDR2 FVKESK. The CDR3 sequence is 15 residues long. The CDR3 DNA is TGTGCCAGCAGCCAATTGGGACAGCTCTCCTACGAGCAGTACTTC. It encodes CASSQLGQLSYEQYF. The complete variable domain, with remaining parts taken from reference TRBV14 and TRBJ2-7, reads EAGVTQFPSHSVIEKGQTVTLRCDPISGHDNLYWYRRVMGKEIKFLLHFVKESKQDESGMPNNRFLAERTGGTYSTLKVQPAELEDSGVYFCASSQLGQLSYEQYFGPGTRLTVT.

This clone was detected only once. The chain combines TRBV4-1 with TRBJ1-6, with TRBD1 as a possible D gene (5 bases). Per the germline V gene, CDR1 is MGHRA and CDR2 is YSYEKL. V lost 3 bases and J 6 bases, leaving 12 bases between the germline ends. The CDR3 length is 15 residues. CDR3 protein: CASSQGGAGNSPLHF. DNA of the CDR3: TGCGCCAGCAGCCAGGGAGGGGCGGGTAATTCACCCCTCCACTTT.

This chain joins TRBV27 and TRBJ2-6, with TRBD1 matching over 10 bases. The CDR3 runs to 22 residues. V was pared by 6 bases and J by 0 bases, with 20 bases of the junction left unmatched. Germline lookup yields CDR1 MNHEY and CDR2 SMNVEV (reference sequence). CDR3 in amino acids: CASRRLRDRGLQTPSGANVLTF. The CDR3 DNA is TGTGCCAGCAGGCGTCTGAGGGACAGGGGCCTCCAGACGCCCTCTGGGGCCAACGTCCTGACTTTC.

This clone has only one observation. J is TRBJ1-2 and V is TRBV6-1; 7 bases fit TRBD1. The CDR3 sequence is 13 residues long. CDR1 and CDR2 from the germline V gene are MNHNS and SASEGT. V lost 6 bases, J lost 4 bases, and 5 bases stayed unmatched. The CDR3 protein is CASRRGDSYGYTF. Here the CDR3 DNA reads TGTGCCAGCAGGAGGGGGGACAGCTATGGCTACACCTTC.

This clone was seen only a few times. The V and J genes are TRBV18 and TRBJ1-1; D ambiguous. Trimming stripped 3 bases from V and 0 bases from J, with 8 bases between. The CDR3 consists of 14 residues. CDR1 is KGHSH and CDR2 is LQKENI in the germline V gene. The DNA of the CDR3 is TGTGCCAGCTCACCTGAACAGATGAACACTGAAGCTTTCTTT. Its translation: CASSPEQMNTEAFF.

The rearrangement uses TRBV27 and TRBJ2-7; D may match TRBD1 or TRBD2 (6 bases each). The CDR3 is 15 amino acids. The V and J ends lost 3 bases and 3 bases respectively, with 15 bases between them. From germline, CDR1 is MNHEY and CDR2 SMNVEV (reference sequence). This CDR3 is CASSLDWAGHYEQYF. DNA for the CDR3: TGTGCCAGCAGTTTGGACTGGGCGGGACACTACGAGCAGTACTTC.

CDR3 DNA sequence: TGTGCCAGCAGTGAGGACAGGGGCAGCAATCAGCCCCAGCATTTT. This sequence encodes CASSEDRGSNQPQHF. The rearrangement uses TRBV2 and TRBJ1-5; 9 nucleotides match TRBD1. This CDR3 has 15 amino acids. CDR1 is SNHLY, CDR2 FYNNEI, per germline. V shed 3 bases, J shed 1 base, and the junction held 1 base outside the gene matches. The full variable domain, rest sourced from reference TRBV2 and TRBJ1-5, is EPEVTQTPSHQVTQMGQEVILRCVPISNHLYFYWYRQILGQKVEFLVSFYNNEISEKSEIFDDQFSVERPDGSNFTLKIRSTKLEDSAMYFCASSEDRGSNQPQHFGDGTRLSIL.

The chain recombines TRBV7-3 with TRBJ2-7; D tentatively reads TRBD1 or TRBD2 (5 bases each). Trimming cost V 5 bases and J 4 bases, with 12 bases left between them. This CDR3 contains 13 residues. The germline CDR1 and CDR2 sequences are SGHTA and FQGTGA. The CDR3 protein is CASSRDHGYEQYF. As DNA, the CDR3 is TGTGCCAGCAGCCGGGACCACGGTTACGAGCAGTACTTC.

This chain links TRBV6-1 with TRBJ2-1, with D perhaps matching TRBD2 (5 bases). This CDR3 contains 11 residues. The germline V and J ends were trimmed by 2 bases and 12 bases, with 8 bases remaining between them. The germline CDR1 and CDR2 sequences are MNHNS and SASEGT. CDR3: CASSEQGGQFF. The CDR3 DNA reads as TGTGCCAGCAGTGAACAAGGAGGGCAGTTCTTC.

CDR3 amino acids: CASSLGTGGYEKLFF. The DNA for the CDR3 is TGTGCCAGCAGCTTGGGGACAGGGGGGTATGAAAAACTGTTTTTT. This chain joins TRBV11-2 and TRBJ1-4; TRBD1 agrees at 11 bases. The CDR3 spans 15 residues. The V gene's germline CDR1 is SGHAT and CDR2 FQNNGV. V lost 3 bases and J lost 6; bases outside the gene matches: 3. Based on the CDR3 plus reference TRBV11-2 and TRBJ1-4, the full variable domain is EAGVAQSPRYKIIEKRQSVAFWCNPISGHATLYWYQQILGQGPKLLIQFQNNGVVDDSQLPKDRFSAERLKGVDSTLKIQPAKLEDSAVYLCASSLGTGGYEKLFFGSGTQLSVL.

J is TRBJ2-3 and V is TRBV12-2; the tabulated D call, TRBD2, remains unverified against the DNA. TRBV12-2 is recorded as a pseudogene. The CDR3 is 13 amino acids. CDR3 coding DNA: TGTGCAAGTCGCTTCTCTAGGACAGATACGCAGTATTTT. Protein: CASRFSRTDTQYF.

This chain connects TRBV28 to TRBJ2-1; D is unclear. Per germline, CDR1 MDHEN and CDR2 SYDVKM. V lost 0 bases to trimming and J lost 10 bases, with 4 bases between them. This CDR3 is built from 11 residues. The CDR3, as DNA: TGTGCCAGCAGTTTATGGGAAGAGCAGTTCTTC. Its translation: CASSLWEEQFF. Full variable domain (missing parts from reference TRBV28 and TRBJ2-1): DVKVTQSSRYLVKRTGEKVFLECVQDMDHENMFWYRQDPGLGLRLIYFSYDVKMKEKGDIPEGYSVSREKKERFSLILESASTNQTSMYLCASSLWEEQFFGPGTRLTVL.

The table lists this clone with a few counts. DNA of the CDR3: TGTGCCAGCAGCTTAATAGCGGGAGTCACCGGGGAGCTGTTTTTT. Translation gives CASSLIAGVTGELFF. The genes are TRBV14 and TRBJ2-2; 9 bases are shared with TRBD2. J lost 4 bases, V lost 5 bases, and 5 bases had no gene match. Germline V CDR1 and CDR2: SGHDN, FVKESK. CDR3 length equals 15 residues.

The CDR3 here is CASSLSGTDTQYF. The CDR3 DNA reads as TGCGCCAGCAGCTTGTCAGGCACAGATACGCAGTATTTT. V is TRBV5-1 and J is TRBJ2-3; unclear D gene. CDR1 and CDR2 from the germline V gene are SGHRS and YFSETQ. The CDR3 covers 13 residues. V dropped 1 base and J dropped 1 base, with 4 bases sitting between them. Using reference TRBV5-1 and TRBJ2-3 for the parts outside the CDR3, the full variable domain is KAGVTQTPRYLIKTRGQQVTLSCSPISGHRSVSWYQQTPGQGLQFLFEYFSETQRNKGNFPGRFSGRQFSNSRSEMNVSTLELGDSALYLCASSLSGTDTQYFGPGTRLTVL.

V is TRBV29-1 and J is TRBJ1-2, with D uncertain. Germline V gene sequence: CDR1 SQVTM, CDR2 ANQGSEA. The length of the CDR3 is 12 residues. The V end was cut by 7 bases, the J end by 3 bases, with 12 bases between. The CDR3 sequence is CSAAGFDYGYTF. As DNA, the CDR3 is TGCAGCGCCGCGGGGTTTGACTATGGCTACACCTTC.

The rearrangement joins TRBV19 to TRBJ1-1; D ambiguous. V was pared by 1 base and J by 0 bases, with 9 bases between. The CDR3 spans 15 residues. Germline V CDR1 and CDR2: LNHDA, SQIVND (reference sequence). CDR3 protein: CASSIGGSVNTEAFF. The CDR3 DNA reads TGTGCCAGTAGTATAGGAGGATCTGTGAACACTGAAGCTTTCTTT. Combining the CDR3 with reference TRBV19 and TRBJ1-1 gives the whole variable domain DGGITQSPKYLFRKEGQNVTLSCEQNLNHDAMYWYRQDPGQGLRLIYYSQIVNDFQKGDIAEGYSVSREKKESFPLTVTSAQKNPTAFYLCASSIGGSVNTEAFFGQGTRLTVV.

The V and J genes are TRBV18 and TRBJ2-6, with TRBD1 identical over 10 bases. The CDR3 loop spans 16 amino acids. J gave up 4 bases and V 6 bases, and 6 bases lay outside the gene matches. In germline, CDR1 is KGHSH, CDR2 LQKENI. The CDR3 loop is CASSPGTGAGANVLTF. The CDR3 bases are TGTGCCAGCTCCCCCGGGACAGGGGCAGGGGCCAACGTCCTGACTTTC.

This chain uses TRBV14 with TRBJ1-4; the match to TRBD1 covers 8 bases. The CDR3 runs to 13 residues. In germline, CDR1 is SGHDN, CDR2 FVKESK. J was trimmed by 7 bases and V by 3 bases; bases with no gene match: 1. The CDR3 nucleotides are TGTGCCAGCAGCCAGCAGGGGGCTGAAAAACTGTTTTTT. This sequence encodes CASSQQGAEKLFF.

V usage is TRBV19 and J usage is TRBJ1-2, with D possibly TRBD1 on 5 matching bases. The germline gives CDR1 LNHDA, CDR2 SQIVND (reference sequence). Trimming stripped 6 bases from V and 5 bases from J, with 10 bases between. CDR3 size: 12 residues. DNA for the CDR3: TGTGCCAGTAGGAGACAGCAGTATGGCTACACCTTC. As protein: CASRRQQYGYTF.